The next 27 T cell receptor beta chains were all read from a single sample in a study of blood T cell repertoires in COVID-19. The method was immunoSEQ multiplex PCR; TCRdb's version includes in-frame clones alone and lacks a portion of them. The repertoire holds 180,000 or so clones, with roughly 84% as singletons. The sample consisted of peripheral blood. The receptors derive from a man aged 60 to 69 who had recovered from COVID-19.

The count of this clone is one. The chain is built from TRBV19 and TRBJ1-1; D unclear. The CDR3 extends over 15 amino acids. Looked up from germline, CDR1 is LNHDA and CDR2 is SQIVND (reference sequence). V shed 4 bases and J shed 1 base, with 13 bases lying between them. CDR3 residues: CASSTPGGKNTEAFF. In DNA form, the CDR3 reads TGTGCCAGTAGTACCCCAGGAGGGAAGAACACTGAAGCTTTCTTT.

The chain links TRBV5-6 to TRBJ1-1; the match to TRBD1 covers 8 bases. Germline CDR1 SGHDT, CDR2 YYEEEE. CDR3 size: 15 residues. The V gene end was trimmed by 2 bases and the J gene end by 3 bases; junction bases not matched to a gene: 6. This chain's CDR3 is CASSFLDRVDTEAFF. CDR3 nucleotide sequence: TGTGCCAGCAGCTTTTTGGACAGGGTGGACACTGAAGCTTTCTTT.

V and J are TRBV28 and TRBJ2-3, with 9 nucleotides matching TRBD1. The CDR3 is 16 residues long. The germline V gene encodes CDR1 MDHEN and CDR2 SYDVKM. V dropped 5 bases and J dropped 2; count of bases not matched to a gene: 8. CDR3 sequence (DNA): TGTGCCAGCAGTCTAATACAGGGGGCCGCCACAGATACGCAGTATTTT. It yields the protein CASSLIQGAATDTQYF.

CDR3 nucleotide sequence: TGTGCCAGCTCAGCGATAGTCCAAGCGGGGGGGCCAGACACCGGGGAGCTGTTTTTT. This translates into CASSAIVQAGGPDTGELFF. The chain employs TRBV18 and TRBJ2-2; 10 bases map to TRBD2. CDR1 is KGHSH and CDR2 is LQKENI in the germline V gene. With 5 bases clipped from V and 3 bases from J, the junction kept 15 bases outside the gene matches. The CDR3 length is 19 residues.

This chain joins TRBV11-3 and TRBJ2-1; TRBD1 agrees at 8 bases. The J segment lost 13 bases and the V segment lost 2 bases, leaving 7 bases of the junction unmatched. Germline-derived CDR1 and CDR2 are SGHNT and YENEEA. The CDR3 loop spans 13 amino acids. The CDR3: CASSLRQGMAQFF. The CDR3, as DNA: TGTGCCAGCAGCTTACGACAGGGGATGGCCCAGTTCTTC.

This chain connects TRBV2 to TRBJ2-2, with a possible D match to TRBD2 (5 bases). The length of the CDR3 is 15 residues. V was cut by 2 bases and J by 5 bases, with 12 bases left in between. Germline CDR1 and CDR2: SNHLY and FYNNEI. The CDR3 loop is CASSEWGENTGELFF. The CDR3 nucleotides are TGTGCCAGCAGTGAATGGGGAGAGAATACCGGGGAGCTGTTTTTT.

The chain employs TRBV24-1 and TRBJ2-5; D perhaps matches TRBD2 (5 bases). V dropped 7 bases and J dropped 4 bases, with 18 bases sitting between them. The V gene's germline CDR1 is KGHDR and CDR2 SFDVKD. This CDR3 has 15 amino acids. The CDR3 nucleotides read TGTGCCACCAGCGACGGAGGACTCGAGGCAGAGACCCAGTACTTC. It specifies CATSDGGLEAETQYF.

This clone was seen just once. V usage is TRBV7-2 and J usage is TRBJ2-5, with 7 bases fitting TRBD1. Germline CDR1 and CDR2: SGHTA and FQGNSA. The trim removed 5 bases at V and 1 base at J, leaving 7 bases unmatched. The CDR3 runs 15 residues. In DNA form, the CDR3 reads TGTGCCAGCAGCCTGCACCGGGACAGCCAAGAGACCCAGTACTTC. Its protein is CASSLHRDSQETQYF.

The V call is TRBV5-1, the J call TRBJ1-1, with 9 positions matching TRBD1. Trimming cost V 0 bases and J 5 bases; bases outside gene matches: 11. The CDR3 is made up of 17 amino acids. The V gene's germline CDR1 is SGHRS and CDR2 YFSETQ. DNA of the CDR3: TGCGCCAGCAGCTTGGCCCTGTTGGGGACAGGGAGGACTGAAGCTTTCTTT. Its translation: CASSLALLGTGRTEAFF.

The chain joins TRBV7-8 to TRBJ2-4; D not certain. Looked up from germline, CDR1 is SGHVS and CDR2 is FQNEAQ. Trimming removed 0 bases at V and 7 bases at J, with 7 bases between. CDR3 length: 13 amino acids. This CDR3 is CASSLAFENIQYF. The DNA for the CDR3 is TGTGCCAGCAGCTTAGCGTTTGAGAACATTCAGTACTTC. The entire variable domain, with the rest obtained from reference TRBV7-8 and TRBJ2-4, is as follows: GAGVSQSPRYKVAKRGQDVALRCDPISGHVSLFWYQQALGQGPEFLTYFQNEAQLDKSGLPSDRFFAERPEGSVSTLKIQRTQQEDSAVYLCASSLAFENIQYFGAGTRLSVL.

The J gene is TRBJ1-5, the V gene TRBV2; 9 bases match TRBD1. Germline V lookup: CDR1 SNHLY, CDR2 FYNNEI. The junction had 12 bases not matched to a gene; V was cut back by 8 bases and J by 7 bases. The CDR3 is made up of 15 amino acids. DNA for the CDR3: TGTGCCAGCTGTGGGGGACAGGGACTAGGACAGCCCCAGCATTTT. As protein: CASCGGQGLGQPQHF.

The chain uses TRBV6-5 and TRBJ1-1; D is unresolved. The CDR3 runs 14 residues. Germline lookup yields CDR1 MNHEY and CDR2 SVGAGI. Trimming cost V 7 bases and J 2 bases, with 14 bases left between them. CDR3 residues: CASTLIAGNTEAFF. CDR3 coding DNA: TGTGCCAGCACACTTATAGCGGGTAACACTGAAGCTTTCTTT.

The chain has TRBV29-1 and TRBJ2-5; D is perhaps TRBD1 (6 bases). The V gene lost 7 bases and the J gene lost 0 bases, with 9 bases spanning the gap. This CDR3 contains 12 residues. Germline V gives CDR1 SQVTM, CDR2 ANQGSEA. In nucleotides, the CDR3 is TGCAGCGGCCGGGACAACCAAGAGACCCAGTACTTC. Protein: CSGRDNQETQYF.

This chain connects TRBV14 to TRBJ2-5; D might be TRBD2 (5 bases). Germline CDR1 reads SGHDN; CDR2 reads FVKESK. There are 13 residues in the CDR3. The germline V and J ends were trimmed by 8 bases and 2 bases, with 12 bases remaining between them. CDR3 sequence: CASSVREQETQYF. DNA of the CDR3: TGTGCCAGCTCTGTCCGGGAACAAGAGACCCAGTACTTC.

The chain links TRBV19 to TRBJ2-3; 10 bases line up with TRBD2. From germline, CDR1 is LNHDA and CDR2 SQIVND (reference sequence). The junction had 6 bases not matched to a gene; V was cut back by 10 bases and J by 2 bases. The CDR3 covers 14 residues. In DNA form, the CDR3 reads TGTGCCACTCAACTAGCGGGGACCACAGATACGCAGTATTTT. Its translation: CATQLAGTTDTQYF. Combining the CDR3 with reference TRBV19 and TRBJ2-3 gives the whole variable domain DGGITQSPKYLFRKEGQNVTLSCEQNLNHDAMYWYRQDPGQGLRLIYYSQIVNDFQKGDIAEGYSVSREKKESFPLTVTSAQKNPTAFYLCATQLAGTTDTQYFGPGTRLTVL.

J is TRBJ2-1 and V is TRBV24-1; D gene ambiguous. There are 15 residues in the CDR3. Trimming removed 2 bases at V and 4 bases at J, with 11 bases between. Germline CDR1 is KGHDR and CDR2 is SFDVKD. CDR3 sequence (DNA): TGTGCCACCAGTGATTCCCGACTCGGTTACAATGAGCAGTTCTTC. It specifies CATSDSRLGYNEQFF.

The chain links TRBV6-7 to TRBJ2-5; 8 bases fit TRBD2. Being an ORF, TRBV6-7 has a function that is uncertain. After removal of 5 bases from V and 6 bases from J, the junction contained 8 bases not matched to a gene. The CDR3 covers 14 residues. In DNA form, the CDR3 reads TGTGCCAGCAGTGGACCCGGACTAGCTAAGACCCAGTACTTC. Encoded protein: CASSGPGLAKTQYF.

This chain links TRBV7-8 with TRBJ1-5, with D possibly matching TRBD1 (5 bases). CDR1 and CDR2 (germline): SGHVS, FQNEAQ. The V and J ends lost 1 base and 1 base respectively, with 11 bases between them. This CDR3 spans 16 amino acids. CDR3 coding DNA: TGTGCCAGCAGCTTAGTCGGGGGAGGCAGCAATCAGCCCCAGCATTTT. It is translated as CASSLVGGGSNQPQHF.

The CDR3 coding sequence is TGTGCCAGTAGTCGGACAGGACAAGAGACCCAGTACTTC. Translating gives CASSRTGQETQYF. The chain uses TRBV19 and TRBJ2-5; 7 nucleotides line up with TRBD1. CDR1 is LNHDA and CDR2 is SQIVND in the germline V gene (reference sequence). The CDR3 extends over 13 amino acids. V gave up 5 bases and J gave up 2 bases; unmatched junction bases: 2.

This clone was detected once. This chain joins TRBV11-1 and TRBJ2-7, with D possibly TRBD1 on 6 matching bases. V was pared by 4 bases and J by 1 base, with 26 bases between. CDR3 length: 19 residues. CDR1 is SGHAT, CDR2 FQDESV, per germline (reference sequence). The CDR3 DNA follows: TGTGCCAGCAGCTCAGCTCCCCCAGGGGTGTCATCTTTTTCCTACGAGCAGTACTTC. It specifies CASSSAPPGVSSFSYEQYF.

The chain recombines TRBV6-5 with TRBJ2-1; possibly TRBD2 for D (6 bases). This CDR3 is built from 14 residues. Germline CDR1 reads MNHEY; CDR2 reads SVGAGI. Trimming pared 7 bases from V and 7 bases from J, leaving 17 bases between. The CDR3 coding sequence is TGTGCCAGCACCCTCCGGGCGGGGATTAATGAGCAGTTCTTC. Amino acid sequence: CASTLRAGINEQFF.

The chain links TRBV7-3 to TRBJ2-1, with 7 positions matching TRBD2. Germline lookup yields CDR1 SGHTA and CDR2 FQGTGA. Losses at the gene ends were 3 bases for V and 9 bases for J; bases not matched to a gene: 5. The CDR3 spans 13 residues. Here the CDR3 reads CASSLTSHAEQFF. In DNA, the CDR3 is TGTGCCAGCAGCTTGACTAGCCATGCTGAGCAGTTCTTC.

This rearrangement joins TRBV6-2 or TRBV6-3 to TRBJ2-1; 8 positions agree with TRBD1. CDR1 and CDR2 (germline): MNHEY, SVGEGT. The CDR3 is 16 residues long. V gave up 0 bases and J gave up 8 bases; unmatched junction bases: 9. The CDR3 protein is CASSYSMAGGGYEQFF. The CDR3 bases are TGTGCCAGCAGTTACTCGATGGCAGGGGGCGGTTATGAGCAGTTCTTC.

This chain connects TRBV6-5 to TRBJ1-2, with 9 bases identical to TRBD1. The length of the CDR3 is 16 residues. Germline-derived CDR1 and CDR2 are MNHEY and SVGAGI. Trimming cost V 4 bases and J 1 base; bases outside gene matches: 7. CDR3 sequence (DNA): TGTGCCAGCAGTTTCTCAGGGACAGGGATTAACTATGGCTACACCTTC. Its translation is CASSFSGTGINYGYTF.

The chain carries TRBV5-1 and TRBJ2-7, with 10 bases lining up with TRBD2. Trimming took 3 bases from V and 2 from J; bases not matched to a gene: 11. The CDR3 covers 17 residues. Germline CDR1 SGHRS, CDR2 YFSETQ. CDR3 sequence (DNA): TGCGCCAGCAGCTACCCTAGCGGGGGTTCCCTCGCCTACGAGCAGTACTTC. Translation: CASSYPSGGSLAYEQYF.

A few counts support this clone. V gene TRBV12-3 or TRBV12-4 combines with J gene TRBJ1-1, with a possible D match to TRBD1 (6 bases). The V end was cut by 7 bases, the J end by 5 bases, with 14 bases between. This CDR3 contains 13 residues. The CDR3 reads CASILKGGTEAFF. CDR3 DNA: TGTGCCAGCATCCTCAAGGGGGGGACTGAAGCTTTCTTT.

The chain employs TRBV11-3 and TRBJ2-3, with a possible D match to TRBD2 (6 bases). Trimming pared 2 bases from V and 3 bases from J, leaving 12 bases between. Germline values: CDR1 SGHNT, CDR2 YENEEA. The CDR3 sequence is 15 residues long. The CDR3 bases are TGTGCCAGCAGCTTACAGGGAGGTGGGACAGATACGCAGTATTTT. This gives the protein CASSLQGGGTDTQYF.